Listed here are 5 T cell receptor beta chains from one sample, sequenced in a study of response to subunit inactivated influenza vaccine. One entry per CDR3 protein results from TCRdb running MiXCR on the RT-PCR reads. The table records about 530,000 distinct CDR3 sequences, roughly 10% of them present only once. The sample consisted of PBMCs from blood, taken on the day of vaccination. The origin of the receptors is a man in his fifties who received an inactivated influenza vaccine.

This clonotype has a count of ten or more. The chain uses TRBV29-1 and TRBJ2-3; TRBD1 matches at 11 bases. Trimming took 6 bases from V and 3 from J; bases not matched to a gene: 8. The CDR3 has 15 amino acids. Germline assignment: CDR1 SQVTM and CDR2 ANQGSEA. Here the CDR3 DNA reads TGCAGCGTGGTGGGACAGGGGGTCTGGACAGATACGCAGTATTTT. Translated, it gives CSVVGQGVWTDTQYF.

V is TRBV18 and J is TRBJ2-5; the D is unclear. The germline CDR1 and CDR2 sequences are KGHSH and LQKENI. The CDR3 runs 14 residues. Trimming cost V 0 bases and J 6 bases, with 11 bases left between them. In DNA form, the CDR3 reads TGTGCCAGCTCACCACCGATGGGCGGCAAGACCCAGTACTTC. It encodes CASSPPMGGKTQYF. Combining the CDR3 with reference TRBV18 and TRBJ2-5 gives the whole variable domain NAGVMQNPRHLVRRRGQEARLRCSPMKGHSHVYWYRQLPEEGLKFMVYLQKENIIDESGMPKERFSAEFPKEGPSILRIQQVVRGDSAAYFCASSPPMGGKTQYFGPGTRLLVL.

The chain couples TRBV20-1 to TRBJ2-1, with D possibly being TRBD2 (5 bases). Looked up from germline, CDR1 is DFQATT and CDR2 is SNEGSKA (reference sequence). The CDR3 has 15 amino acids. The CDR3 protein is CFARDGGYYYNEQFF. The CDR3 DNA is TGCTTTGCTAGAGATGGCGGGTATTACTACAATGAGCAGTTCTTC.

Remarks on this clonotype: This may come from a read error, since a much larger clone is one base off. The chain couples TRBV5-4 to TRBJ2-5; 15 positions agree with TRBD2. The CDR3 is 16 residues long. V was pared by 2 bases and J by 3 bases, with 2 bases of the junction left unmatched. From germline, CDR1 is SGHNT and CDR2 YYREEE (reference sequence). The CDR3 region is CASSFGLAGGEETQYF. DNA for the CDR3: TGTGCCAGCAGCTTCGGACTAGCGGGAGGGGAAGAGACCCAGTACTTC. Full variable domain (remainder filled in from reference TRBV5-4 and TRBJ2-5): ETGVTQSPTHLIKTRGQQVTLRCSSQSGHNTVSWYQQALGQGPQFIFQYYREEENGRGNFPPRFSGLQFPNYSSELNVNALELDDSALYLCASSFGLAGGEETQYFGPGTRLLVL.

CDR3 sequence (DNA): TGTGCCAGCAGCCCGGTAGGACGGAAACCGAACACCGGGGAGCTGTTTTTT. Encoded protein: CASSPVGRKPNTGELFF. The rearrangement links TRBV11-2 to TRBJ2-2; no definite D call. Germline V gives CDR1 SGHAT, CDR2 FQNNGV. The CDR3 loop spans 17 amino acids. Trimming cost V 5 bases and J 0 bases, with 16 bases left between them.